This T cell receptor beta chain was recorded in a study of blood T cell repertoires in COVID-19. Germline V gene data show CDR1 as SQVTM and CDR2 as ANQGSEA. V trimming: 7 bases; J trimming: 2 bases; junction bases outside the gene matches: 6. This CDR3 has 13 residues. Data came from immunoSEQ multiplex PCR; TCRdb stores just in-frame clones and leaves some out. This sample has about 220,000 clones, with about 79% found just once. The TCR comes from a woman aged 40 to 55 with acute COVID-19. Sequences were obtained from PBMCs or T cells enriched from blood (not recorded which). V is TRBV29-1 and J is TRBJ2-7; 9 positions match TRBD1. In nucleotides, the CDR3 is TGCAGCGCCTCGACAGGGGGGGCCTACGAGCAGTACTTC. Its protein is CSASTGGAYEQYF.